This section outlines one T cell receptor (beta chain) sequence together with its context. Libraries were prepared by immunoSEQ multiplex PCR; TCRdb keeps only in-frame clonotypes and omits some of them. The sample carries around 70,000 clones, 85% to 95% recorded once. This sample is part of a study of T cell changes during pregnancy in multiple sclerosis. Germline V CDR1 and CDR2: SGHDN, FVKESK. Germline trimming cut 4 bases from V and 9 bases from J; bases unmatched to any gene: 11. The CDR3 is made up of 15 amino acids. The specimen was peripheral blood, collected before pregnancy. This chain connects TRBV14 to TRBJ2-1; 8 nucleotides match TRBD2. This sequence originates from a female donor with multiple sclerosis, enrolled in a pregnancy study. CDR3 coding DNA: TGTGCCAGCAGCCTAGTTACTAGCGGTGGGGGTGAGCAGTTCTTC. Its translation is CASSLVTSGGGEQFF.